The sequence of this T cell receptor (beta chain) was determined in a study of vaccination effects on CD4 cells after COVID-19. Findings and limits, study-wide: Whether induced by infection or by vaccine, clones showed marked clonal contraction late after vaccination.

With the ViraFEST assay, the study expanded antigen-specific CD4+ T cells using viral peptide pools, then sequenced them. On approximately day 9 of culture, CD4+ T cells were separated out. Each participant received a vaccine that was either BNT162b2 or mRNA-1273, given as two doses. A density of fewer than 2.5 million PBMC per well was used; these cells were cultured with about 9.1 IU/ml IL-2 and about 10 ug/ml peptides. Notes on this clone: The antigen remains unidentified.

Sequenced by immunoSEQ multiplex PCR; TCRdb stores in-frame clones only, minus some. The sample records about 32,000 clones, about 70% being singletons. V lost 6 bases, J lost 1 base, and 2 bases stayed unmatched. CDR1 is LGHDT, CDR2 YNNKEL, per germline (reference sequence). The CDR3 is 14 residues long. The TCR comes from a human donor who received a COVID-19 vaccine. Specimen: CD4+ T cells from PBMCs cultured with HCoV-229E spike peptides, collected after COVID-19 vaccination. The J gene is TRBJ2-2, the V gene TRBV3-1 (or the pseudogene TRBV3-2), with 7 bases aligning to TRBD1. The CDR3 nucleotides read TGTGCCAGCAGGTGGACAGGGAACACCGGGGAGCTGTTTTTT. The encoded protein is CASRWTGNTGELFF.